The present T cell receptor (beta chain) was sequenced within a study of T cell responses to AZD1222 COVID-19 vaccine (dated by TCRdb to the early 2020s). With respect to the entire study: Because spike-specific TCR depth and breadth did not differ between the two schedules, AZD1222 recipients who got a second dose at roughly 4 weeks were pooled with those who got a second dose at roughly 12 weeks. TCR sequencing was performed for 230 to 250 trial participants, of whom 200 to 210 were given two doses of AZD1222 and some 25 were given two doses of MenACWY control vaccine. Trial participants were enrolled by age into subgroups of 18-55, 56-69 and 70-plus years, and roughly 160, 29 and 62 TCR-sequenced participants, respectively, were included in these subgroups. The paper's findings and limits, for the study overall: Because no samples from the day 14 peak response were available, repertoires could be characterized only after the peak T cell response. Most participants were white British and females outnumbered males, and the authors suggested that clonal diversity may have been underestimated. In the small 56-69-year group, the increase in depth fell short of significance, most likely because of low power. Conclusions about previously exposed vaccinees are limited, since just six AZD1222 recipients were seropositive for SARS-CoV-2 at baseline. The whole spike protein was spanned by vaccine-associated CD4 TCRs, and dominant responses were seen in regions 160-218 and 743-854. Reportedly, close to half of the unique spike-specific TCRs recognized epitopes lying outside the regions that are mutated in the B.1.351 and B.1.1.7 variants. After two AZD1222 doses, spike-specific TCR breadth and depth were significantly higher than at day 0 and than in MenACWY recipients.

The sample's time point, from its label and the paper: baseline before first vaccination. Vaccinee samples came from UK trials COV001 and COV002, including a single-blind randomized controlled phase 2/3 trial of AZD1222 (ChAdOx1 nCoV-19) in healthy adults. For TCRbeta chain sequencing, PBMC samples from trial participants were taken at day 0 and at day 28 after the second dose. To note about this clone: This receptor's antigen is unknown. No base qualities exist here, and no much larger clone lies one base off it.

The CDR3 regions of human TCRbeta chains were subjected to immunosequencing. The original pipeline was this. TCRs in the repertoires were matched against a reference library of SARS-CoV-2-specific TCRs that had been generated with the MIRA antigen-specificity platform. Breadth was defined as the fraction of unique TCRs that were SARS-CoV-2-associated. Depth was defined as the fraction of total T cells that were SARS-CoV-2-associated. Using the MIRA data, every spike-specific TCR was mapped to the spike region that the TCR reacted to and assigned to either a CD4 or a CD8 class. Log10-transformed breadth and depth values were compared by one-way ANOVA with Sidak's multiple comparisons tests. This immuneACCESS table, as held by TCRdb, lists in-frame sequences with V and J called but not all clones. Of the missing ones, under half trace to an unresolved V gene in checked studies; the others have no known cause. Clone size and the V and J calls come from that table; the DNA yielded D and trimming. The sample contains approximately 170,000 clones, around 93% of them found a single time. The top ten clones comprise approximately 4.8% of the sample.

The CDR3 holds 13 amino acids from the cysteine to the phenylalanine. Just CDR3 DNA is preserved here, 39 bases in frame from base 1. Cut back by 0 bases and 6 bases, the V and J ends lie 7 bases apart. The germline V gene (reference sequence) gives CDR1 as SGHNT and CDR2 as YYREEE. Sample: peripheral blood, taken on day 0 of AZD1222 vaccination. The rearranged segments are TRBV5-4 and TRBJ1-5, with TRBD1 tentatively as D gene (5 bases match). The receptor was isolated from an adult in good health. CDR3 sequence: CASSLDRSQPQHF. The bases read TGTGCCAGCAGCTTGGACAGGAGTCAGCCCCAGCATTTT. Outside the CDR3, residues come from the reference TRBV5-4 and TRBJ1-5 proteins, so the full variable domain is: ETGVTQSPTHLIKTRGQQVTLRCSSQSGHNTVSWYQQALGQGPQFIFQYYREEENGRGNFPPRFSGLQFPNYSSELNVNALELDDSALYLCASSLDRSQPQHFGDGTRLSIL.